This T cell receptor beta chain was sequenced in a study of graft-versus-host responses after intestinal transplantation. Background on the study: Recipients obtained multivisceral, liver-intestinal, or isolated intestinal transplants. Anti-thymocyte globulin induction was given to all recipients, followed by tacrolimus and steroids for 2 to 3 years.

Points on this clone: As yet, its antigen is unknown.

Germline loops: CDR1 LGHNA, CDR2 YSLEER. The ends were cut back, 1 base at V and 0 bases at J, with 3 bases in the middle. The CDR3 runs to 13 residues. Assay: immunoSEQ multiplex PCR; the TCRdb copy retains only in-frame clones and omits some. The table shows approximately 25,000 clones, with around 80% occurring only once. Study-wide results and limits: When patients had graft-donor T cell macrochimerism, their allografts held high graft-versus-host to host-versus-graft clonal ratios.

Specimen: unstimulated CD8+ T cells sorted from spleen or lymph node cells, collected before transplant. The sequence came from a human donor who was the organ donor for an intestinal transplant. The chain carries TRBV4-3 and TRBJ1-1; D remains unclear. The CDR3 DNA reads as TGCGCCAGCAGCCAAGGGGTGAACACTGAAGCTTTCTTT. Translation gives CASSQGVNTEAFF.